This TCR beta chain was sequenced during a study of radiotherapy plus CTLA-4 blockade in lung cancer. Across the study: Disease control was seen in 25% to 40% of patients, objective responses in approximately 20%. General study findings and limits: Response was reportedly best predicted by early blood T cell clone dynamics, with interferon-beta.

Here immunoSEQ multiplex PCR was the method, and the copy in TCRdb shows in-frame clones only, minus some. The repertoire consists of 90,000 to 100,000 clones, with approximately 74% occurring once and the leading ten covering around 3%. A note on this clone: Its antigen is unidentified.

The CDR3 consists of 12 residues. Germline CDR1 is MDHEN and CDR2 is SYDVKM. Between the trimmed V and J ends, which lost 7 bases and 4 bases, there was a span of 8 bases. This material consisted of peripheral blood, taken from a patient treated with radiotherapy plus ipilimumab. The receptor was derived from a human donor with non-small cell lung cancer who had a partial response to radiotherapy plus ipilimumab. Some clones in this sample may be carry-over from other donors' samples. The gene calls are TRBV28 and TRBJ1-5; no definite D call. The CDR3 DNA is TGTGCCAGCACCGTTTTTAATCAGCCCCAGCATTTT. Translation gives CASTVFNQPQHF. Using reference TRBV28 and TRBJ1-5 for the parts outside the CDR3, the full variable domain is DVKVTQSSRYLVKRTGEKVFLECVQDMDHENMFWYRQDPGLGLRLIYFSYDVKMKEKGDIPEGYSVSREKKERFSLILESASTNQTSMYLCASTVFNQPQHFGDGTRLSIL.